The 23 T cell receptor beta chains given below trace back to one sample, sequenced in a study of T cell changes during pregnancy in multiple sclerosis. Some clones are missing from TCRdb's copy, which holds only in-frame ones; the method was immunoSEQ multiplex PCR. The data hold roughly 80,000 clones, with just under 95% observed a single time. Here the sequenced sample was peripheral blood, taken in the first trimester of pregnancy. The receptor source for this set is a female donor with multiple sclerosis, enrolled in a pregnancy study.

The V and J genes are TRBV6-6 and TRBJ2-1; D might be TRBD2 (6 bases). The germline gives CDR1 MNHNY, CDR2 SVGAGI (reference sequence). The V and J ends lost 2 bases and 0 bases respectively, with 11 bases between them. CDR3 length: 16 residues. The CDR3 is CASSYKLAHSYNEQFF. Here the CDR3 DNA reads TGTGCCAGCAGTTACAAACTAGCACACTCCTACAATGAGCAGTTCTTC.

This clone was counted once. This rearrangement joins TRBV10-3 to TRBJ2-5; 11 bases are a match to TRBD2. This CDR3 has 16 residues. V lost 6 bases and J lost 1; bases outside the gene matches: 7. Germline V gene data show CDR1 as ENHRY and CDR2 as SYGVKD. This CDR3 is CAIRTSGTEGQETQYF. CDR3 nucleotides: TGTGCCATCAGGACTAGCGGGACAGAGGGCCAAGAGACCCAGTACTTC.

This clone occurred once. The J gene is TRBJ1-2, the V gene TRBV7-2; 7 positions agree with TRBD1. Per the germline V gene, CDR1 is SGHTA and CDR2 is FQGNSA. This CDR3 is built from 12 residues. V dropped 5 bases and J dropped 8; count of bases not matched to a gene: 5. The CDR3 reads CASSHRQGGYTF. The CDR3 DNA sequence: TGTGCCAGCAGCCACCGACAGGGAGGCTACACCTTC.

The chain links TRBV7-3 to TRBJ2-1, with TRBD2 matching 11 bases. This CDR3 has 19 residues. V dropped 0 bases and J dropped 4; count of bases not matched to a gene: 11. Germline V gene lookup returns CDR1 SGHTA and CDR2 FQGTGA. This CDR3 is CASSLTFGLAGGLYNEQFF. For the CDR3, the DNA is TGTGCCAGCAGCTTAACGTTTGGGTTAGCGGGGGGGTTGTACAATGAGCAGTTCTTC.

V and J are TRBV7-3 and TRBJ2-3; TRBD2 agrees at 8 bases. Unmatched junction bases numbered 4, after V lost 2 bases and J lost 3 bases. This CDR3 is built from 15 residues. From germline, CDR1 is SGHTA and CDR2 FQGTGA. The CDR3 loop reads CASSLLAGMTDTQYF. In DNA form, the CDR3 reads TGTGCCAGCAGCTTACTAGCGGGTATGACAGATACGCAGTATTTT.

The CDR3 loop reads CASRPSLNLAFF. The CDR3 coding sequence is TGTGCCAGCAGGCCAAGCTTAAATTTGGCTTTCTTT. The chain uses TRBV7-9 and TRBJ1-1, with D uncertain. Germline V gene lookup returns CDR1 SEHNR and CDR2 FQNEAQ (reference sequence). This CDR3 has 12 residues. V was shortened by 6 bases and J by 11 bases, with 16 bases between the two germline ends.

This chain uses TRBV29-1 with TRBJ1-1; D possibly corresponds to TRBD1 (5 bases). V was shortened by 7 bases and J by 7 bases, with 16 bases between the two germline ends. The CDR3 runs 12 residues. Germline values: CDR1 SQVTM, CDR2 ANQGSEA. The CDR3 DNA follows: TGCAGCGCCACGGGGACTCGATATGAAGCTTTCTTT. Its protein product is CSATGTRYEAFF.

The chain carries TRBV27 and TRBJ2-7; D is possibly TRBD1 (9 bases). CDR3 length: 17 amino acids. V dropped 5 bases and J dropped 7 bases, with 27 bases sitting between them. Per germline, CDR1 MNHEY and CDR2 SMNVEV (reference sequence). The CDR3 nucleotides are TGTGCCAGCAGTCCGAATCCACTAGCGGAAGACAGGGGGGAGCAGTACTTC. Protein product: CASSPNPLAEDRGEQYF.

The chain has TRBV18 and TRBJ2-1; D call uncertain. Germline assignment: CDR1 KGHSH and CDR2 LQKENI. Trimming shortened V by 4 bases and J by 7 bases, and 14 bases separated the two germline ends. The CDR3 runs 14 residues. The CDR3, as DNA: TGTGCCAGCTCACACGGTCCTACGCGGAATGAGCAGTTCTTC. Amino acids: CASSHGPTRNEQFF.

V usage is TRBV7-9 and J usage is TRBJ2-2; a weak D match, TRBD1 (7 bases). The V gene's germline CDR1 is SEHNR and CDR2 FQNEAQ (reference sequence). The CDR3 runs 16 residues. The V and J ends lost 6 bases and 5 bases respectively, with 19 bases between them. The chain's CDR3 is CASSPRRGPLTGELFF. CDR3 DNA sequence: TGTGCCAGCAGTCCAAGGAGGGGGCCGTTGACCGGGGAGCTGTTTTTT.

This rearrangement joins TRBV28 to TRBJ2-7; possible D gene TRBD1, 6 bases. This CDR3 has 16 residues. Trimming shortened V by 3 bases and J by 7 bases, and 22 bases separated the two germline ends. Germline loops: CDR1 MDHEN, CDR2 SYDVKM. CDR3 sequence reads: CASSLALGGRGWEQYF. CDR3 nucleotide sequence: TGTGCCAGCAGTTTGGCTTTAGGAGGCAGGGGTTGGGAGCAGTACTTC.

This chain connects TRBV20-1 to TRBJ2-2; no reliable D call. The CDR3 has 11 amino acids. The V end was cut by 6 bases, the J end by 7 bases, with 9 bases between. CDR1 DFQATT and CDR2 SNEGSKA come from the germline V gene (reference sequence). The CDR3 region is CSAPENGELFF. The CDR3 nucleotides read TGCAGTGCCCCAGAAAACGGGGAGCTGTTTTTT.

A single count supports this clone. J is TRBJ2-5 and V is TRBV4-1; tentatively, D is TRBD2 (6 bases). V was trimmed by 1 base and J by 5 bases, leaving 11 bases between them. This CDR3 spans 14 amino acids. CDR1 is MGHRA, CDR2 YSYEKL, per germline. This CDR3 is CASSQVGLAETQYF. DNA of the CDR3: TGCGCCAGCAGCCAAGTGGGGCTAGCGGAGACCCAGTACTTC.

The chain recombines TRBV6-5 with TRBJ2-3, with a tentative D call TRBD2 (5 bases). The germline gives CDR1 MNHEY, CDR2 SVGAGI. The CDR3 runs to 15 residues. V lost 5 bases and J lost 1, with 13 bases in between. The CDR3 sequence: CASSPTSLGTDTQYF. Here the CDR3 DNA reads TGTGCCAGCAGTCCAACTAGTCTGGGCACAGATACGCAGTATTTT.

V gene TRBV28 combines with J gene TRBJ1-3; no clear D. Between the trimmed V and J ends, which lost 2 bases and 4 bases, there was a span of 12 bases. CDR1 and CDR2 (germline): MDHEN, SYDVKM. The CDR3 has 15 residues. The CDR3, as DNA: TGTGCCAGCAGTTTAGGAGCGGGGTTGGGAAACACCATATATTTT. This encodes CASSLGAGLGNTIYF.

The J gene is TRBJ1-2, the V gene TRBV4-2, with D possibly TRBD1 on 5 matching bases. CDR1 LGHNA and CDR2 YNFKEQ come from the germline V gene. This CDR3 has 14 residues. V lost 4 bases, J lost 7 bases, and 16 bases lay in between. The CDR3 spells CASSPADGGVGYTF. For the CDR3, the DNA is TGTGCCAGCAGCCCGGCAGACGGAGGGGTTGGCTACACCTTC.

The chain links TRBV7-2 to TRBJ2-7, with a tentative D call TRBD1 (6 bases). The CDR3 totals 14 residues. Deletions cut 2 bases from V and 2 bases from J, with 10 bases between. Germline values: CDR1 SGHTA, CDR2 FQGNSA. The CDR3 region is CASSLRGTAYEQYF. DNA for the CDR3: TGTGCCAGCAGCTTAAGGGGGACGGCCTACGAGCAGTACTTC.

The chain has TRBV7-8 and TRBJ2-3; D gene uncertain. V lost 3 bases to trimming and J lost 2 bases, with 12 bases between them. CDR3 size: 15 residues. The germline V gene encodes CDR1 SGHVS and CDR2 FQNEAQ. CDR3 sequence (DNA): TGTGCCAGCAGCTTTCTTGGCGGTCCCACAGATACGCAGTATTTT. Its translation is CASSFLGGPTDTQYF.

The chain joins TRBV30 to TRBJ1-4; 8 bases map to TRBD1. Germline CDR1 and CDR2: GTSNPN and SVGIG (reference sequence). The CDR3 contains 13 residues. The junction had 3 bases not matched to a gene; V was cut back by 1 base and J by 8 bases. The CDR3 loop reads CAWSGQGAEKLFF. The CDR3 DNA sequence: TGTGCCTGGAGTGGTCAGGGGGCGGAAAAACTGTTTTTT.

The chain combines TRBV5-1 with TRBJ2-3; TRBD1 matches at 7 bases. V shed 4 bases and J 4 bases; nucleotides not matched to a gene: 3. Germline CDR1 SGHRS, CDR2 YFSETQ. The CDR3 extends over 13 amino acids. CDR3 DNA sequence: TGCGCCAGCAGCCTCACAGGGGCAGATACGCAGTATTTT. Encoded protein: CASSLTGADTQYF.

This chain uses TRBV7-3 with TRBJ2-1, with TRBD1 as a possible D gene (6 bases). Trimming stripped 6 bases from V and 0 bases from J, with 15 bases between. This CDR3 has 16 amino acids. CDR1 and CDR2 from the germline V gene are SGHTA and FQGTGA. The CDR3 nucleotides are TGTGCCAGCAGTCCGGGACAATCATACTCCTACAATGAGCAGTTCTTC. It codes for CASSPGQSYSYNEQFF.

The V gene is TRBV28, the J gene TRBJ2-5; D might be TRBD2 (7 bases). Trimming cost V 10 bases and J 5 bases, with 17 bases left between them. Germline V gene lookup returns CDR1 MDHEN and CDR2 SYDVKM. The CDR3 runs 13 residues. CDR3 in amino acids: CATRNAGAETQYF. For the CDR3, the DNA is TGTGCCACCCGCAACGCGGGGGCCGAGACCCAGTACTTC.

The rearrangement links TRBV7-6 to TRBJ2-3; D is perhaps TRBD1 (6 bases). Germline assignment: CDR1 SGHVS and CDR2 FNYEAQ. Trimming shortened V by 5 bases and J by 8 bases, and 14 bases separated the two germline ends. The CDR3 is made up of 13 amino acids. The CDR3 reads CASSRDIFSTQYF. The DNA of the CDR3 is TGTGCCAGCAGCCGGGACATTTTCAGTACGCAGTATTTT.